This T cell receptor beta chain was observed in a study of blood T cell repertoires in COVID-19. Background on the study: Donors in Cohort 3 counted as recovered after two negative PCRs, clearance, or symptom resolution. Sources were T cells, B-cell-depleted T cells, or PBMCs; the material itself was cDNA or gDNA.

TCRdb's copy holds only in-frame clones and misses some; the assay was immunoSEQ multiplex PCR. The sample shows fewer than 250,000 clones, about nine tenths of them seen only once. CDR3 length equals 15 residues. Germline CDR1 SGHTA, CDR2 FQGTGA. V was clipped by 3 bases and J by 1 base, with 13 bases between them. Participant-reported clinical history was the basis for cohort assignment. This receptor was obtained from a man in his thirties or forties in a cohort exposed to, infected with or recovered from COVID-19 (not recorded which). Sequenced input: PBMCs or T cells enriched from blood (not recorded which). The rearrangement links TRBV7-3 to TRBJ2-7; D possibly corresponds to TRBD1 (5 bases). Here the CDR3 reads CASSFGPDKSYEQYF. The CDR3 DNA is TGTGCCAGCAGCTTCGGTCCGGACAAATCCTACGAGCAGTACTTC.